This T cell receptor beta chain is from a study of regulatory T cells in long-lasting Graves disease. Study-wide points: Persistent disease preferred TRBV28, TRBJ1-2 and TRBJ2-5; new disease, TRBV20-1 and TRBJ2-1.

HTBI primers from iRepertoire and Arm-PCR of CDR3 regions yielded the TCR beta libraries. TCRdb passed the multiplex PCR reads through MiXCR, listing each CDR3 protein once. The sample holds about 470,000 distinct CDR3 sequences, around 21% seen once. This clonotype has a single count. Antigen: not known. The sample's time point: persistent/refractory GD, antithyroid drugs over 5 years with positive TRAb. Isolated PBMC RNA provided the starting material for the TCR library. Patients with Graves' disease were diagnosed by American Thyroid Association guidelines. Trimming removed 1 base at V and 0 bases at J, with 10 bases between. This CDR3 comprises 15 residues. Germline assignment: CDR1 DFQATT and CDR2 SNEGSKA (reference sequence).

The sample consisted of peripheral blood mononuclear cells (PBMCs), taken when the disease was refractory, from a patient treated with antithyroid drugs. The chain carries TRBV20-1 and TRBJ2-1; D is undetermined. The TCR originated in a female donor with Graves disease. The CDR3 loop is CSARGVRSSYNEQFF. CDR3 bases: TGCAGTGCTAGAGGGGTACGGAGCTCCTACAATGAGCAGTTCTTC.